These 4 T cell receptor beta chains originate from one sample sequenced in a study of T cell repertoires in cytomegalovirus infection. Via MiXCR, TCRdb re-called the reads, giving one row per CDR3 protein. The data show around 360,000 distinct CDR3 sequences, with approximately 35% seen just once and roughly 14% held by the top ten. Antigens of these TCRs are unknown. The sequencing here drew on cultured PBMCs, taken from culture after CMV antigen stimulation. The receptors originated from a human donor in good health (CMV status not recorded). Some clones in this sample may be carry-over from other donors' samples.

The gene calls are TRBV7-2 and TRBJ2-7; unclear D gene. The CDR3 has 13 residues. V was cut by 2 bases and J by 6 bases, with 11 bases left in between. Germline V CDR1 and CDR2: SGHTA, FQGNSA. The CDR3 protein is CASSLSFSFEQYF. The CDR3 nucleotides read TGTGCCAGCAGCTTAAGTTTTAGTTTCGAGCAGTACTTC.

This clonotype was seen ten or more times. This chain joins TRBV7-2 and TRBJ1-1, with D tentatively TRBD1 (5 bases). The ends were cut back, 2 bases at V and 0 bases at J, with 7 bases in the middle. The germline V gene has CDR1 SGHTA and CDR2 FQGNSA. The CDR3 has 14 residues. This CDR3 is CASSLKDMNTEAFF. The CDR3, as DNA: TGTGCCAGCAGCTTAAAGGACATGAACACTGAAGCTTTCTTT.

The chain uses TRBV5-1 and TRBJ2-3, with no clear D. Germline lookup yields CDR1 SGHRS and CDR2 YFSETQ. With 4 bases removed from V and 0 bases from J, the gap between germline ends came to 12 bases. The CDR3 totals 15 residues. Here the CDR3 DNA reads TGCGCCAGCAGCCCGGGTACGGCTAGCACAGATACGCAGTATTTT. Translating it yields CASSPGTASTDTQYF.

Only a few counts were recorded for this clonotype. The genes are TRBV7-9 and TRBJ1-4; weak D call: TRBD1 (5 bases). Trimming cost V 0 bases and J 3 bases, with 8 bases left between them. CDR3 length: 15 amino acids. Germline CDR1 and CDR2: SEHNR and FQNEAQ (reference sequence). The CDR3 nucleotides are TGTGCCAGCAGCTTAGCTGGGGCATCTAATGAAAAACTGTTTTTT. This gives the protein CASSLAGASNEKLFF.